In this sample, the clone carrying this TCR beta chain turned up a few times. This CDR3 region has 14 residues. Looked up from germline, CDR1 is SGDLS and CDR2 is YYNGEE. V lost 4 bases and J 3 bases, leaving 14 bases between the germline ends. This sample stems from a study of T cell repertoires in cytomegalovirus infection. TCRdb processed the reads anew with MiXCR; each CDR3 protein has one entry. The sample lists about 680,000 distinct CDR3 sequences; approximately 24% were seen once. The chain employs TRBV9 and TRBJ2-7; D remains unclear. The sequence was collected from a human donor in good health (CMV status not recorded). Some clones in this sample may be carry-over from other donors' samples. Sequences were obtained from CD8+ T cells from PBMCs. The chain's CDR3 is CASSPRAYDYEQYV. CDR3 bases: TGTGCCAGCAGCCCCCGTGCATATGACTACGAGCAGTACGTC.